One and the same sample provided the 15 T cell receptor beta chains below, sequenced in a study of blood T cells in healthy people across ages. For the second PCR, which ran for about 7 to 11 cycles, a sample-barcoded 5' primer and a J-beta primer mix were used. MiXCR was run by TCRdb on the 5' RACE reads, yielding one entry per CDR3 protein. The sample carries fewer than 800,000 distinct CDR3 sequences, approximately 25% recorded once. These data were likewise used in another study, on T cells of mothers and their children.

The material sequenced was blood. The receptors here all came from a boy younger than 18 in good health.

This clonotype was observed a few times. The rearrangement uses TRBV12-3 or TRBV12-4 and TRBJ2-7, with D perhaps matching TRBD2 (5 bases). The DNA end is a closer match to TRBJ2-5, so the J assignment may be wrong. The length of the CDR3 is 13 residues. The CDR3 DNA sequence: TGTGCCAGCAGTCCTGACTACCTAGAGACCCAGTACTTC. Protein sequence: CASSPDYLETQYF.

This clonotype was counted a few times. V is TRBV5-6 and J is TRBJ2-3; possibly TRBD1 or TRBD2 for D (5 bases each). With 4 bases removed from V and 0 bases from J, the gap between germline ends came to 9 bases. The CDR3 contains 14 residues. Per germline, CDR1 SGHDT and CDR2 YYEEEE. CDR3 loop: CASSRWDSTDTQYF. Written as DNA, the CDR3 is TGTGCCAGCAGCCGATGGGACAGCACAGATACGCAGTATTTT.

This clonotype was counted between two and nine times. The DNA for the CDR3 is TGCGCCAGCAGCTCCCGGGTTTTTGGAAACATTCAGTACTTC. Translated: CASSSRVFGNIQYF. V gene TRBV5-1 combines with J gene TRBJ2-4, with no clear D. This CDR3 is 14 amino acids long. The V end was cut by 3 bases, the J end by 6 bases, with 13 bases between. The germline V gene encodes CDR1 SGHRS and CDR2 YFSETQ.

The genes are TRBV7-2 and TRBJ2-2; D unresolved. CDR1 SGHTA and CDR2 FQGNSA come from the germline V gene. Deletions cut 5 bases from V and 1 base from J, with 5 bases between. The CDR3 runs 13 residues. CDR3: CASSAQNTGELFF. For the CDR3, the DNA is TGTGCCAGCAGCGCCCAGAACACCGGGGAGCTGTTTTTT.

This sequence joins TRBV28 and TRBJ2-3; 8 positions agree with TRBD2. In germline, CDR1 is MDHEN, CDR2 SYDVKM. The CDR3 runs to 15 residues. With 6 bases clipped from V and 1 base from J, the junction kept 6 bases outside the gene matches. DNA of the CDR3: TGTGCCAGCAGCAAACGGCGGGAGGGCACAGATACGCAGTATTTT. Its protein product is CASSKRREGTDTQYF.

The genes are TRBV7-8 and TRBJ2-5; no clear D gene. The CDR3 totals 14 residues. From germline, CDR1 is SGHVS and CDR2 FQNEAQ. Trimming cost V 3 bases and J 5 bases, with 13 bases left between them. The CDR3 region is CASSFPARWETQYF. The CDR3 DNA is TGTGCCAGCAGCTTTCCTGCCCGATGGGAGACCCAGTACTTC.

This chain joins TRBV24-1 and TRBJ2-2, with 8 bases aligning to TRBD1. The germline V gene has CDR1 KGHDR and CDR2 SFDVKD. The CDR3 runs 16 residues. Unmatched junction bases numbered 4, after V lost 2 bases and J lost 3 bases. The CDR3 protein is CATSDSDRGYTGELFF. The DNA of the CDR3 is TGTGCCACCAGTGATTCCGACAGGGGTTACACCGGGGAGCTGTTTTTT.

V usage is TRBV7-2 and J usage is TRBJ2-5; possible D gene TRBD2, 7 bases. The germline CDR1 and CDR2 sequences are SGHTA and FQGNSA. Trimming took off 8 bases at V and 2 bases at J, with 24 bases between the two ends. CDR3 size: 17 residues. CDR3 nucleotides: TGTGCCAGCGGCGCGGGTATTTGGGCGGGGGCGCAAGAGACCCAGTACTTC. Translating it yields CASGAGIWAGAQETQYF.

The chain is built from TRBV2 and TRBJ2-2; TRBD2 matches 8 bases. This CDR3 comprises 13 residues. The germline CDR1 and CDR2 sequences are SNHLY and FYNNEI. Trimming took 8 bases from V and 4 from J; bases not matched to a gene: 3. The CDR3 loop reads CASASGLTGELFF. The CDR3 nucleotides are TGTGCCAGCGCTAGCGGGCTCACCGGGGAGCTGTTTTTT.

This chain links TRBV19 with TRBJ1-4; TRBD1 might be the D (6 bases). Germline V CDR1 and CDR2: LNHDA, SQIVND (reference sequence). This CDR3 comprises 16 residues. The V end was cut by 5 bases, the J end by 8 bases, with 21 bases between. The CDR3 is CASSFQDGQKREKLFF. As DNA, the CDR3 is TGTGCCAGTAGTTTCCAGGACGGACAGAAAAGGGAAAAACTGTTTTTT.

About this clonotype: A much larger clone lies a single base off, so this may be a read error. The rearrangement joins TRBV6-1 to TRBJ2-6; no clear D gene. In germline, CDR1 is MNHNS, CDR2 SASEGT. Trimming removed 6 bases at V and 2 bases at J, with 5 bases between. The CDR3 length is 13 residues. CDR3 bases: TGTGCCAGCAGCGTAGCTGGGGCCAACGTCCTGACTTTC. It encodes CASSVAGANVLTF.

The chain is built from TRBV20-1 and TRBJ2-5; D perhaps matches TRBD1 (5 bases). The DNA end lines up better with TRBJ2-7; the J call may be wrong. The CDR3 extends over 13 amino acids. Germline V lookup: CDR1 DFQATT, CDR2 SNEGSKA (reference sequence). The CDR3 here is CSATMDTSYEQYF. The CDR3 DNA reads TGCAGTGCTACCATGGACACCTCCTACGAGCAGTACTTC.

This clonotype occurred a few times. The V call is TRBV5-1, the J call TRBJ1-5; tentative D call: TRBD1 (5 bases). Trimming shortened V by 4 bases and J by 6 bases, and 17 bases separated the two germline ends. The CDR3 covers 15 residues. CDR1 is SGHRS, CDR2 YFSETQ, per germline. The CDR3 is CASSPTGGMGQPQHF. In nucleotides, the CDR3 is TGCGCCAGCAGCCCCACGGGGGGGATGGGTCAGCCCCAGCATTTT.

The chain uses TRBV29-1 and TRBJ2-5; D is tentatively TRBD1 or TRBD2 (5 bases each). In germline, CDR1 is SQVTM, CDR2 ANQGSEA. V was shortened by 4 bases and J by 7 bases, with 16 bases between the two germline ends. CDR3 length: 13 residues. DNA for the CDR3: TGCAGCGTTGGGAAGAGGGGCGGCGGGACCCAGTACTTC. It encodes CSVGKRGGGTQYF.

The chain combines TRBV12-3 or TRBV12-4 with TRBJ2-3, with 7 positions matching TRBD1. V was pared by 1 base and J by 8 bases, with 6 bases of the junction left unmatched. This CDR3 region has 14 residues. CDR3 loop: CASSLEQGLGTQYF. The CDR3 region has the DNA TGTGCCAGCAGTTTAGAACAGGGGCTAGGTACGCAGTATTTT.